Detailed here is one TCR beta chain. Its antigen is unknown. The data were taken from a study of OX40 agonist ivuxolimab in advanced cancers. Study-level background: In this trial design, patients received ivuxolimab intravenously at 0.01 to 10 mg/kg every 2 weeks. Study-level points and caveats: CD8+ T cells showed, on average, more clonal expansion than CD4+ cells.

Sampling times: baseline, cycle 4 day 1, cycle 7 day 1. The V and J ends lost 1 base and 4 bases respectively, with 11 bases between them. Germline CDR1 and CDR2: KGHSH and LQKENI. This CDR3 spans 15 amino acids. Measured with immunoSEQ multiplex PCR; TCRdb has only the in-frame clones, and not every one. This sample has about 73,000 clones, with more than 70% found just once. This TCR derives from an adult with an advanced solid tumor such as melanoma, head and neck, liver or kidney cancer. The sample in question was CD4+ or CD8+ T cells sorted from blood, obtained in a trial of the OX40 agonist ivuxolimab. The rearrangement joins TRBV18 to TRBJ1-5, with D uncertain. As DNA, the CDR3 is TGTGCCAGCTCACCACTGACCACTCCAAATCAGCCCCAGCATTTT. Amino acid sequence: CASSPLTTPNQPQHF.